This passage covers 5 T cell receptor beta chains from one sample sequenced in a study of shared clonotypes between healthy human individuals. The repertoire was sequenced with immunoSEQ multiplex PCR; TCRdb's copy has only in-frame clones and lacks some. The data show about 2 million clones, with around 95% seen just once and around 0.13% held by the top ten. The sample was naive CD4+ T cells sorted from blood. Subset of the sample: CD45RA+ positively selected. These receptors came from a man between 18 and 29 years old in good health.

The rearrangement joins TRBV7-9 to TRBJ1-2, with D maybe TRBD1 (5 bases). V was trimmed by 0 bases and J by 4 bases, leaving 15 bases between them. There are 16 residues in the CDR3. CDR1 and CDR2 (germline): SEHNR, FQNEAQ (reference sequence). As DNA, the CDR3 is TGTGCCAGCAGCTTAGCGGGACCACGAGCCCCCTATGGCTACACCTTC. It translates to CASSLAGPRAPYGYTF.

The J gene is TRBJ2-3, the V gene TRBV7-9; no definite D call. The CDR3 sequence is 13 residues long. CDR1 SEHNR and CDR2 FQNEAQ come from the germline V gene (reference sequence). The V end was cut by 2 bases, the J end by 3 bases, with 6 bases between. The CDR3 here is CASSLSRTDTQYF. The CDR3 DNA sequence: TGTGCCAGCAGCTTATCTAGAACAGATACGCAGTATTTT.

This CDR3 is CASTQGGSSYNEQFF. In nucleotides, the CDR3 is TGTGCCAGCACTCAAGGGGGGAGCTCCTACAATGAGCAGTTCTTC. The chain couples TRBV2 to TRBJ2-1; D is perhaps TRBD1 or TRBD2 (6 bases each). V was cut by 7 bases and J by 0 bases, with 13 bases left in between. The CDR3 length is 15 residues. Germline V gene data show CDR1 as SNHLY and CDR2 as FYNNEI.

Notes on this clone: This specimen includes other DNA sequences encoding the same CDR3. The chain links TRBV10-3 to TRBJ2-7; 9 bases are a match to TRBD1. J gave up 1 base and V 6 bases, and 4 bases lay outside the gene matches. There are 14 residues in the CDR3. Germline CDR1 reads ENHRY; CDR2 reads SYGVKD. The CDR3 protein is CAIRGDRDSYEQYF. The CDR3 DNA sequence: TGTGCCATCAGAGGGGACAGGGATTCCTACGAGCAGTACTTC.

Notes on this clone: The sample has other DNA sequences that encode this CDR3 too. The chain uses TRBV4-1 and TRBJ2-7, with 12 positions matching TRBD2. The CDR3 covers 15 residues. Per germline, CDR1 MGHRA and CDR2 YSYEKL. The ends lost 4 bases at V and 3 bases at J; junction bases unmatched: 4. The CDR3 spells CASSPGLAGLYEQYF. The CDR3 nucleotides are TGCGCCAGCAGCCCCGGACTAGCGGGACTCTACGAGCAGTACTTC.